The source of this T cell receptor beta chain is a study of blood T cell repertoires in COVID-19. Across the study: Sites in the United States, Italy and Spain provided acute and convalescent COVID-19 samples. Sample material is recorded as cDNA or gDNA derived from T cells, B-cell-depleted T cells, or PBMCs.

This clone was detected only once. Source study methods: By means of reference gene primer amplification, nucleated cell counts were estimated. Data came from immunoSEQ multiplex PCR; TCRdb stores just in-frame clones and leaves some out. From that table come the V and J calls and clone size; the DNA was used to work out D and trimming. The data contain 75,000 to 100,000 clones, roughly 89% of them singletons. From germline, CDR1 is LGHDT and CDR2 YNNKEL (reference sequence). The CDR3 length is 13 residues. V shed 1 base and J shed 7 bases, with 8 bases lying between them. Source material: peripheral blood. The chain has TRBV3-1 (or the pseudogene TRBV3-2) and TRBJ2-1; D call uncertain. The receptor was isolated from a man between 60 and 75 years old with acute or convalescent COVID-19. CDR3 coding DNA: TGTGCCAGCAGCCAAGTGGCCGGGAATGAGCAGTTCTTC. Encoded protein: CASSQVAGNEQFF.